These 14 T cell receptor beta chains share one sample of origin, sequenced in a study of T cells in Graves' hyperthyroidism and ophthalmopathy. The CDR3 regions of TCR beta were amplified from RNA transcripts. The HTBI primer set was used in a first-round RT-PCR of the TCR CDR3. TCRdb reprocessed the multiplex PCR reads via MiXCR and lists one record per CDR3 protein. Counted here are roughly 600,000 distinct CDR3 sequences, roughly 14% occurring once; the ten biggest clones make up roughly an eighth. Material for sequencing was blood. These receptors all stem from a woman between 50 and 59 years old with Graves' ophthalmopathy.

As concerns this clonotype: A much larger clone sits a single nucleotide away, making a read error possible. V gene TRBV2 combines with J gene TRBJ1-1; no definite D call. V lost 8 bases and J lost 6, with 10 bases in between. This CDR3 region has 11 residues. CDR1 and CDR2 from the germline V gene are SNHLY and FYNNEI. CDR3 amino acids: CASEVSAEAFF. DNA for the CDR3: TGTGCCAGCGAGGTTTCCGCTGAAGCTTTCTTT.

This clonotype was seen many times. The chain has TRBV12-3 or TRBV12-4 and TRBJ2-7, with 10 bases matching TRBD1. The CDR3 extends over 16 amino acids. V was clipped by 2 bases and J by 5 bases; unmatched bases: 9. The CDR3 DNA reads TGTGCCAGCAGTTTACGAGGGACAGGGGTAGTCCACGAGCAGTACTTC. This encodes CASSLRGTGVVHEQYF.

This clonotype appeared a few times. This chain joins TRBV15 and TRBJ2-7, with 7 positions matching TRBD2. V lost 1 base to trimming and J lost 7 bases; unmatched junction nucleotides: 7. The CDR3 spans 14 residues. In germline, CDR1 is LNHNV, CDR2 YYDKDF (reference sequence). This CDR3 is CATSRVRGSIEQYF. Here the CDR3 DNA reads TGTGCCACCAGCAGAGTTCGCGGGAGTATTGAGCAGTACTTC.

This clonotype was observed many times. The CDR3 loop is CASSLSGRGYNEQFF. As DNA, the CDR3 is TGTGCCAGCAGCTTATCCGGGAGGGGTTACAATGAGCAGTTCTTC. The rearrangement uses TRBV11-2 and TRBJ2-1, with 8 positions matching TRBD2. CDR3 length equals 15 residues. Losses at the gene ends were 2 bases for V and 4 bases for J; bases not matched to a gene: 4. Germline loops: CDR1 SGHAT, CDR2 FQNNGV.

This clonotype came up many times. The chain employs TRBV7-2 and TRBJ2-3; D uncertain. Germline CDR1 and CDR2: SGHTA and FQGNSA. This CDR3 is 13 amino acids long. V gave up 4 bases and J gave up 6 bases, with 11 bases separating them. The CDR3 loop reads CASSSGLPDTQYF. Written as DNA, the CDR3 is TGTGCCAGCAGCTCTGGGTTACCCGATACGCAGTATTTT.

Ten or more counts support this clonotype. The chain links TRBV20-1 to TRBJ2-5; TRBD1 agrees at 7 bases. The CDR3 contains 15 residues. Trimming cost V 1 base and J 5 bases; bases outside gene matches: 10. Germline CDR1 DFQATT, CDR2 SNEGSKA (reference sequence). CDR3 loop: CSARAGQGVGETQYF. The DNA of the CDR3 is TGCAGTGCTAGAGCGGGCCAGGGGGTTGGGGAGACCCAGTACTTC.

The chain joins TRBV4-3 to TRBJ1-1, with D possibly TRBD1 on 5 matching bases. The CDR3 totals 14 residues. Trimming shortened V by 0 bases and J by 3 bases, and 8 bases separated the two germline ends. From germline, CDR1 is LGHNA and CDR2 YSLEER. CDR3 loop: CASSQDLGDTEAFF. CDR3 nucleotides: TGCGCCAGCAGCCAAGATTTGGGGGACACTGAAGCTTTCTTT.

In DNA, the CDR3 is TGCGCCAGCAGCTTGATAGGACAGGGCAGGCAAGAGACCCAGTACTTC. Residues: CASSLIGQGRQETQYF. The chain combines TRBV5-1 with TRBJ2-5, with 8 bases lining up with TRBD1. Germline CDR1 and CDR2: SGHRS and YFSETQ. This CDR3 contains 16 residues. V dropped 1 base and J dropped 2; count of bases not matched to a gene: 7.

With respect to this clonotype: At one end, the junction sequence differs from germline, possibly due to a read error. The CDR3 bases are TGTGCCATCAGTGAGTCATTACCCACTAGGTCCCTCTTC. This encodes CAISESLPTRSLF. The genes are TRBV10-3 and TRBJ2-1; D may be TRBD2 (5 bases). Germline-derived CDR1 and CDR2 are ENHRY and SYGVKD. CDR3 length equals 13 residues.

Concerning this clonotype: This may be a read error, as it is one base from a much larger clone. The chain combines TRBV5-1 with TRBJ2-1; 9 nucleotides line up with TRBD2. Germline V gives CDR1 SGHRS, CDR2 YFSETQ. The CDR3 has 14 residues. After removal of 6 bases from V and 3 bases from J, the junction contained 4 bases not matched to a gene. CDR3 residues: CASIASGIYNEQFF. As DNA, the CDR3 is TGCGCCAGCATCGCTAGCGGGATCTACAATGAGCAGTTCTTC.

Here the CDR3 reads CSARGTSGRSSYEQYF. Here the CDR3 DNA reads TGCAGTGCTAGAGGGACTAGCGGGAGGAGCTCCTACGAGCAGTACTTC. The chain has TRBV20-1 and TRBJ2-7; 14 nucleotides match TRBD2. Germline values: CDR1 DFQATT, CDR2 SNEGSKA (reference sequence). The CDR3 runs to 16 residues. After removal of 1 base from V and 0 bases from J, the junction contained 2 bases not matched to a gene.

In this sample, this clonotype turned up many times. The gene calls are TRBV7-9 and TRBJ1-6; TRBD1 is a possible D gene (5 bases). The V end was cut by 5 bases, the J end by 7 bases, with 15 bases between. The CDR3 sequence is 15 residues long. The germline V gene encodes CDR1 SEHNR and CDR2 FQNEAQ (reference sequence). Here the CDR3 reads CASSLTGAWNSPLHF. The CDR3 DNA reads as TGTGCCAGCAGCCTAACCGGGGCGTGGAATTCACCCCTCCACTTT.

This clonotype occurred a few times. The chain is built from TRBV15 and TRBJ1-2, with 7 nucleotides matching TRBD1. The germline gives CDR1 LNHNV, CDR2 YYDKDF (reference sequence). Trimming cost V 3 bases and J 5 bases; bases outside gene matches: 9. The CDR3 has 15 residues. CDR3 bases: TGTGCCACCAGCAGTGAGACAGGGCCGGGGTATGGCTACACCTTC. Encoded protein: CATSSETGPGYGYTF. Drawing the rest from reference TRBV15 and TRBJ1-2, the complete variable domain is DAMVIQNPRYQVTQFGKPVTLSCSQTLNHNVMYWYQQKSSQAPKLLFHYYDKDFNNEADTPDNFQSRRPNTSFCFLDIRSPGLGDTAMYLCATSSETGPGYGYTFGSGTRLTVV.

This clonotype was recorded at least ten times. The gene calls are TRBV27 and TRBJ2-7; 14 bases agree with TRBD2. V gave up 0 bases and J gave up 4 bases; unmatched junction bases: 11. CDR3 length: 19 residues. Germline-derived CDR1 and CDR2 are MNHEY and SMNVEV (reference sequence). The DNA for the CDR3 is TGTGCCAGCAGTTTATCTCTTCCGGGACTAGCGGGAGAACTTTACGAGCAGTACTTC. This codes for CASSLSLPGLAGELYEQYF.